This TCR beta chain was sequenced during a study of blood T cell repertoires in COVID-19. Turning to the study itself: T cells, B-cell-depleted T cells, or PBMCs provided the cDNA or gDNA that served as material.

Patients of the Seattle cohort, enrolled during active infection, were followed longitudinally. Deletions cut 2 bases from V and 4 bases from J, with 19 bases between. Looked up from germline, CDR1 is MNHEY and CDR2 is SVGEGT. The CDR3 is 17 residues long. The repertoire was sequenced with immunoSEQ multiplex PCR; TCRdb's copy has only in-frame clones and lacks some. Of a few hundred thousand clones listed, approximately 86% are singletons. The specimen sequenced was peripheral blood. The TCR originated in a woman aged 55-70 years with COVID-19, enrolled during active disease. The chain carries TRBV6-2 or TRBV6-3 and TRBJ2-3; D is perhaps TRBD1 (5 bases). The CDR3 is CASSYPTTAPGPDTQYF. The DNA for the CDR3 is TGTGCCAGCAGTTACCCCACGACCGCCCCAGGGCCAGATACGCAGTATTTT.